This T cell receptor (beta chain) was recovered during a study of T cell responses to AZD1222 COVID-19 vaccine. Across the whole study: Analysis merged second doses at about 4 or about 12 weeks.

Data came from immunoSEQ multiplex PCR; TCRdb stores just in-frame clones and leaves some out. Among 100,000 to 150,000 clones listed, about 89% were seen once. Comment on this clone: Its antigen is as yet unknown.

CDR1 and CDR2 from the germline V gene are MNHEY and SVGEGT. CDR3 length: 18 residues. Trimming took 2 bases from V and 2 from J; bases not matched to a gene: 11. Whole-study results and caveats: None of the repertoires were sampled until the peak T cell response had passed. Among those given AZD1222, only six or seven were seropositive at baseline. Clonal diversity may have been underestimated, and the donors were mostly white British, with more females than males.

Sequenced here: peripheral blood, sampled on day 0 of AZD1222 vaccination. The TCR was taken from an adult in good health. The V gene is TRBV6-2 or TRBV6-3, the J gene TRBJ1-2; 10 bases agree with TRBD1. DNA of the CDR3: TGTGCCAGCAGTTACCCCGACAGGGGGCGAAGGGGAAACTATGGCTACACCTTC. Its protein product is CASSYPDRGRRGNYGYTF.